The 19 T cell receptor beta chains given below trace back to one sample, sequenced in a study of cytomegalovirus exposure and HLA in healthy donors. The PCR ran on 60 Vbeta and 13 Jbeta primers. The protocol was immunoSEQ multiplex PCR, while the TCRdb copy is restricted to in-frame clones and leaves out a portion. The table has 130,000 or so clones, over 70% seen once; the top ten hold approximately 1.6%. Specimen: PBMCs. Receptor source: a woman aged 18 to 35 in good health and CMV-seronegative.

This sequence joins TRBV7-9 and TRBJ2-7, with D possibly matching TRBD2 (6 bases). This CDR3 comprises 16 residues. Germline CDR1 SEHNR, CDR2 FQNEAQ (reference sequence). The V gene lost 0 bases and the J gene lost 1 base, with 13 bases spanning the gap. Written as DNA, the CDR3 is TGTGCCAGCAGCTTAGCGATAGGAGGGAGGTCCTACGAGCAGTACTTC. Its translation: CASSLAIGGRSYEQYF. Based on the CDR3 plus reference TRBV7-9 and TRBJ2-7, the full variable domain is DTGVSQNPRHKITKRGQNVTFRCDPISEHNRLYWYRQTLGQGPEFLTYFQNEAQLEKSRLLSDRFSAERPKGSFSTLEIQRTEQGDSAMYLCASSLAIGGRSYEQYFGPGTRLTVT.

The chain employs TRBV29-1 and TRBJ2-2; no reliable D call. V lost 7 bases to trimming and J lost 0 bases, with 9 bases between them. CDR1 and CDR2 (germline): SQVTM, ANQGSEA. The CDR3 sequence is 13 residues long. The CDR3 spells CSALTTNTGELFF. The CDR3 bases are TGCAGCGCCTTGACAACGAACACCGGGGAGCTGTTTTTT.

The rearrangement joins TRBV2 to TRBJ2-5; TRBD1 matches 7 bases. The J segment lost 5 bases and the V segment lost 6 bases, leaving 12 bases of the junction unmatched. CDR1 is SNHLY, CDR2 FYNNEI, per germline. The CDR3 contains 15 residues. The chain's CDR3 is CASRATGVTRETQYF. CDR3 bases: TGTGCCAGCAGGGCTACAGGGGTTACACGGGAGACCCAGTACTTC.

The J gene is TRBJ2-7, the V gene TRBV2; 13 bases are a match to TRBD2. This CDR3 contains 14 residues. Trimming at V came to 6 bases and at J to 2 bases, leaving 1 base not matched to a gene. Per the germline V gene, CDR1 is SNHLY and CDR2 is FYNNEI. The CDR3: CASRGLAGPYEQYF. CDR3 coding DNA: TGTGCCAGCAGGGGACTAGCGGGACCCTACGAGCAGTACTTC. Using reference TRBV2 and TRBJ2-7 for the parts outside the CDR3, the full variable domain is EPEVTQTPSHQVTQMGQEVILRCVPISNHLYFYWYRQILGQKVEFLVSFYNNEISEKSEIFDDQFSVERPDGSNFTLKIRSTKLEDSAMYFCASRGLAGPYEQYFGPGTRLTVT.

This chain connects TRBV30 to TRBJ2-7; the D is unclear. Trimming took off 2 bases at V and 3 bases at J, with 8 bases between the two ends. There are 12 residues in the CDR3. Germline V CDR1 and CDR2: GTSNPN, SVGIG (reference sequence). The CDR3 DNA is TGTGCCTGGAGTTACGACAACTACGAGCAGTACTTC. It is translated as CAWSYDNYEQYF.

The CDR3 coding sequence is TGTGCCAGCAGTGAATTAGGCGGACAGCCCTATCAGCCCCAGCATTTT. It is translated as CASSELGGQPYQPQHF. The chain is built from TRBV2 and TRBJ1-5, with D maybe TRBD1 (6 bases). Germline-derived CDR1 and CDR2 are SNHLY and FYNNEI. The V gene lost 2 bases and the J gene lost 5 bases, with 16 bases spanning the gap. This CDR3 spans 16 amino acids.

The chain uses TRBV6-1 and TRBJ2-5; maybe TRBD1 (5 bases). Trimming took 6 bases from V and 3 from J, leaving 14 bases between them. The length of the CDR3 is 14 residues. Germline V gene sequence: CDR1 MNHNS, CDR2 SASEGT. The CDR3 nucleotides are TGTGCCAGCAGCAGGGCACTAACTAAAGAGACCCAGTACTTC. It is translated as CASSRALTKETQYF.

V and J are TRBV19 and TRBJ2-7, with D uncertain. Trimming took 7 bases from V and 3 from J, leaving 13 bases between them. Germline CDR1 is LNHDA and CDR2 is SQIVND (reference sequence). The CDR3 length is 13 residues. For the CDR3, the DNA is TGTGCCAGTAATCCAGGTGGCCACTACGAGCAGTACTTC. Protein sequence: CASNPGGHYEQYF.

The J gene is TRBJ1-5, the V gene TRBV19; TRBD1 is a possible D gene (5 bases). This CDR3 is 16 amino acids long. Trimming removed 4 bases from V and 3 bases from J, with 16 bases in between. The V gene's germline CDR1 is LNHDA and CDR2 SQIVND (reference sequence). For the CDR3, the DNA is TGTGCCAGTAGTACTTGGGGACTGGGACTCAATCAGCCCCAGCATTTT. This encodes CASSTWGLGLNQPQHF. Combining the CDR3 with reference TRBV19 and TRBJ1-5 gives the whole variable domain DGGITQSPKYLFRKEGQNVTLSCEQNLNHDAMYWYRQDPGQGLRLIYYSQIVNDFQKGDIAEGYSVSREKKESFPLTVTSAQKNPTAFYLCASSTWGLGLNQPQHFGDGTRLSIL.

The J gene is TRBJ1-2, the V gene TRBV6-5; 7 nucleotides line up with TRBD1. Germline CDR1 is MNHEY and CDR2 is SVGAGI. The CDR3 is 14 residues long. J gave up 2 bases and V 0 bases, and 0 bases lay outside the gene matches. The CDR3 loop is CASSYSDRNYGYTF. The CDR3, as DNA: TGTGCCAGCAGTTACTCGGACAGGAACTATGGCTACACCTTC.

This chain connects TRBV19 to TRBJ2-1; 9 bases are shared with TRBD2. V gave up 6 bases and J gave up 5 bases; unmatched junction bases: 8. CDR1 and CDR2 (germline): LNHDA, SQIVND (reference sequence). The CDR3 length is 15 residues. This chain's CDR3 is CASRGIAGDNNEQFF. The CDR3 nucleotides read TGTGCCAGTAGGGGAATAGCGGGAGATAACAATGAGCAGTTCTTC.

The J gene is TRBJ1-3, the V gene TRBV30; possibly TRBD1 for D (5 bases). Germline V gene sequence: CDR1 GTSNPN, CDR2 SVGIG (reference sequence). Trimming stripped 2 bases from V and 2 bases from J, with 13 bases between. This CDR3 contains 15 residues. CDR3 DNA sequence: TGTGCCTGGAGTCTACTGGCCAGGGCTGGAAACACCATATATTTT. As protein: CAWSLLARAGNTIYF.

The chain carries TRBV11-2 and TRBJ1-1, with D hard to call. Germline V gene data show CDR1 as SGHAT and CDR2 as FQNNGV. The CDR3 runs 14 residues. V was cut by 4 bases and J by 2 bases, with 11 bases left in between. This CDR3 reads CASSSVLFNTEAFF. CDR3 coding DNA: TGTGCCAGCAGCTCAGTCCTTTTTAACACTGAAGCTTTCTTT. Drawing the rest from reference TRBV11-2 and TRBJ1-1, the complete variable domain is EAGVAQSPRYKIIEKRQSVAFWCNPISGHATLYWYQQILGQGPKLLIQFQNNGVVDDSQLPKDRFSAERLKGVDSTLKIQPAKLEDSAVYLCASSSVLFNTEAFFGQGTRLTVV.

The rearrangement links TRBV2 to TRBJ1-5, with a possible D match to TRBD1 (6 bases). The CDR3 sequence is 12 residues long. CDR1 is SNHLY, CDR2 FYNNEI, per germline. The V and J ends lost 8 bases and 7 bases respectively, with 12 bases between them. The CDR3 reads CASGYRDQPQHF. CDR3 DNA: TGTGCCAGCGGGTACAGGGACCAGCCCCAGCATTTT.

The genes are TRBV18 and TRBJ2-6; possible D gene TRBD1, 6 bases. This CDR3 is 17 amino acids long. Trimming cost V 3 bases and J 0 bases, with 12 bases left between them. Germline V gene lookup returns CDR1 KGHSH and CDR2 LQKENI. The CDR3 spells CASSPISQGSGANVLTF. The CDR3 nucleotides read TGTGCCAGCTCACCCATATCACAGGGCTCTGGGGCCAACGTCCTGACTTTC. The variable domain in full, with the rest retrieved from reference TRBV18 and TRBJ2-6, is NAGVMQNPRHLVRRRGQEARLRCSPMKGHSHVYWYRQLPEEGLKFMVYLQKENIIDESGMPKERFSAEFPKEGPSILRIQQVVRGDSAAYFCASSPISQGSGANVLTFGAGSRLTVL.

The chain has TRBV5-4 and TRBJ2-1; the match to TRBD2 covers 16 bases. Trimming removed 3 bases from V and 10 bases from J; junction bases left unmatched: 13. CDR1 and CDR2 (germline): SGHNT, YYREEE (reference sequence). This CDR3 contains 18 residues. The CDR3 sequence: CASSSGLAGGSFLGEQFF. CDR3 bases: TGTGCCAGCAGCTCGGGACTAGCGGGAGGGTCGTTCCTAGGGGAGCAGTTCTTC.

The chain employs TRBV5-4 and TRBJ2-7, with 9 bases identical to TRBD2. The CDR3 has 17 amino acids. Trimming took 2 bases from V and 5 from J; bases not matched to a gene: 14. Germline CDR1 and CDR2: SGHNT and YYREEE (reference sequence). CDR3 protein: CASSFAAHAGGQHEQYF. CDR3 in DNA: TGTGCCAGCAGCTTTGCCGCTCATGCGGGAGGGCAACACGAGCAGTACTTC.

The J gene is TRBJ2-1, the V gene TRBV29-1, with D possibly TRBD1 on 6 matching bases. Germline lookup yields CDR1 SQVTM and CDR2 ANQGSEA. Trimming left V 0 bases short and J 0 bases short, with 15 bases between. CDR3 length equals 17 residues. The CDR3 protein is CSVEDRGGESSYNEQFF. The CDR3 nucleotides read TGCAGCGTTGAAGATCGAGGGGGAGAGAGCTCCTACAATGAGCAGTTCTTC.

This chain connects TRBV30 to TRBJ2-5; no reliable D call. CDR3 length: 12 amino acids. V shed 0 bases and J shed 5 bases, with 7 bases lying between them. CDR1 is GTSNPN, CDR2 SVGIG, per germline (reference sequence). In DNA form, the CDR3 reads TGTGCCTGGAGTGTAACCGGGGAGACCCAGTACTTC. It translates to CAWSVTGETQYF.